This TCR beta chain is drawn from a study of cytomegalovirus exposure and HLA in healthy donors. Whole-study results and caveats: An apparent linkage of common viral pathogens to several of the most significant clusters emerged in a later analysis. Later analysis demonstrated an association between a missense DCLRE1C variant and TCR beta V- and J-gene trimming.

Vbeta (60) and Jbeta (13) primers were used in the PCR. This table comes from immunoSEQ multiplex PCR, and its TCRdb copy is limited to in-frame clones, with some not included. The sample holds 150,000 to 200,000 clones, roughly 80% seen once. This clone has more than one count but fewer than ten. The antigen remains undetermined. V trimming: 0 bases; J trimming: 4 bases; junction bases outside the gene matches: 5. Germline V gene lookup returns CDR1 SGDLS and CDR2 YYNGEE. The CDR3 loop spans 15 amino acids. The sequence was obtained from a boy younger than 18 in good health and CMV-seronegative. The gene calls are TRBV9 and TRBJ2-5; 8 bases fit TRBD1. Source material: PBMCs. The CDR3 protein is CASSVDSGTGETQYF. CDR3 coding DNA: TGTGCCAGCAGCGTAGATTCCGGGACAGGAGAGACCCAGTACTTC.